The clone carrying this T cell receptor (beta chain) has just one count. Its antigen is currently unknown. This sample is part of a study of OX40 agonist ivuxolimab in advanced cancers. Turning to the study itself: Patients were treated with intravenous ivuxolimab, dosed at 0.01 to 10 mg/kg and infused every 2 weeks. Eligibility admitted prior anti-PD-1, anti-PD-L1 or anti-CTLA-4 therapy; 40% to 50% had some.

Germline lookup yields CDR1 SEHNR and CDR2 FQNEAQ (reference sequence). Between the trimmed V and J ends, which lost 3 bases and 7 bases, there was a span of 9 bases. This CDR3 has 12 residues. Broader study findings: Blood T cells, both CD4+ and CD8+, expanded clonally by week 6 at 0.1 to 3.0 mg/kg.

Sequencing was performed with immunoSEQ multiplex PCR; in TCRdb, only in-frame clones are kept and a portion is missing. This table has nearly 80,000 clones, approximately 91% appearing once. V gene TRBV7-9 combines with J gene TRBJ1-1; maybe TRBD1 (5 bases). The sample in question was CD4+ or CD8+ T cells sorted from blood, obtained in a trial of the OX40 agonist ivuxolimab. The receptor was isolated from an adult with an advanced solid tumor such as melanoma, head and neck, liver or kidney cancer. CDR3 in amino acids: CASSFDSLEAFF. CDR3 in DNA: TGTGCCAGCAGCTTTGACAGCCTTGAAGCTTTCTTT.